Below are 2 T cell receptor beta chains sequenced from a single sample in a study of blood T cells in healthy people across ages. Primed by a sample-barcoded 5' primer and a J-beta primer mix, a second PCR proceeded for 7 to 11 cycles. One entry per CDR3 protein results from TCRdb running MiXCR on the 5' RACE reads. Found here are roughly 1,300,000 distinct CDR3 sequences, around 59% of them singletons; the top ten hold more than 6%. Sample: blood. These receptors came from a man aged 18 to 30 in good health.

The CDR3 DNA reads TGCGCCAGCAGGGAGGTCCGCGGCACTGAAGCTTTCTTT. This codes for CASREVRGTEAFF. The V call is TRBV10-2, the J call TRBJ1-1; no definite D call. Germline CDR1 reads WSHSY; CDR2 reads SAAADI. The CDR3 is 13 amino acids. The V end lost 6 bases, the J end lost 4 bases, and 12 bases lay between the germline ends.

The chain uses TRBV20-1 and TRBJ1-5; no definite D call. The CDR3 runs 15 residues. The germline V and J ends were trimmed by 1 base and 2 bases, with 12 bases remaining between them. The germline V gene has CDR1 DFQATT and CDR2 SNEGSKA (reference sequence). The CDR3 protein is CSARVPGWGNQPQHF. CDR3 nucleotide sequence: TGCAGTGCTAGAGTTCCGGGTTGGGGCAATCAGCCCCAGCATTTT.